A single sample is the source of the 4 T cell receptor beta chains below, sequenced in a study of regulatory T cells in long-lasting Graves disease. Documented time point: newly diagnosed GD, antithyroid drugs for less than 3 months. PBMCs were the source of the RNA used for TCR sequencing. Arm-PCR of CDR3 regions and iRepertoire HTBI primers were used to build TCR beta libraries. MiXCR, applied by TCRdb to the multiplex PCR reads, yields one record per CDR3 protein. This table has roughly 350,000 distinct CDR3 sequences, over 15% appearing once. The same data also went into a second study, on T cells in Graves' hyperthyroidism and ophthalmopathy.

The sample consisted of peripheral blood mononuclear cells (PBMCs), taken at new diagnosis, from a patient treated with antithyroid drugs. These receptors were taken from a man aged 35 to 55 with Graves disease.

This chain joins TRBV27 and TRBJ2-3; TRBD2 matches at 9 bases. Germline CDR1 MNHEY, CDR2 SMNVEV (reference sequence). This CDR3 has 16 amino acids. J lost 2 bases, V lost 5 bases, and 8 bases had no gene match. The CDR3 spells CASSTRLAEFTDTQYF. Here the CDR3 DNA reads TGTGCCAGCAGTACTAGACTAGCGGAATTCACAGATACGCAGTATTTT.

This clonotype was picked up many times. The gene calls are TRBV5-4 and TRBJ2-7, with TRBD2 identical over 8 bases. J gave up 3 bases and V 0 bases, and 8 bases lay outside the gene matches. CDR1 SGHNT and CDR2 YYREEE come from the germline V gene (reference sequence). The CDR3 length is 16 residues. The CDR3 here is CASSLAAGLGHYEQYF. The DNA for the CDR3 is TGTGCCAGCAGCTTGGCTGCGGGACTAGGTCACTACGAGCAGTACTTC.

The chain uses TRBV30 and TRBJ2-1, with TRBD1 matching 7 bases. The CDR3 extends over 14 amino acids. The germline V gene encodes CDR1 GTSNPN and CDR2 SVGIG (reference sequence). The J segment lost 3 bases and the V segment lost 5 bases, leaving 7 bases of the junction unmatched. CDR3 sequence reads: CAWSKGANYNEQFF. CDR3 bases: TGTGCCTGGTCGAAGGGGGCCAACTACAATGAGCAGTTCTTC. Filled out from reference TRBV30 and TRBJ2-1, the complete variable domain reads SQTIHQWPATLVQPVGSPLSLECTVEGTSNPNLYWYRQAAGRGLQLLFYSVGIGQISSEVPQNLSASRPQDRQFILSSKKLLLSDSGFYLCAWSKGANYNEQFFGPGTRLTVL.

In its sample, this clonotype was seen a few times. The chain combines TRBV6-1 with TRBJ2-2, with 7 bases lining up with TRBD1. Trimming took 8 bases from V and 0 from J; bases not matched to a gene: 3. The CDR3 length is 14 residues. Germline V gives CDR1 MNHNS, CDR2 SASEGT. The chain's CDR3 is CASRDSSNTGELFF. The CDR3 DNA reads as TGTGCCAGCCGGGACAGCTCGAACACCGGGGAGCTGTTTTTT.